These T cell receptor beta chains were read from a single sample in a study of shared clonotypes between healthy human individuals. Assay used: immunoSEQ multiplex PCR; TCRdb lists only in-frame clones, some missing. The sample has more than 1,200,000 clones, 98% seen once. The sequenced sample consisted of naive CD4+ T cells sorted from blood. Receptors were obtained from a man aged 25-45 years in good health. The CDR3 runs from the conserved cysteine through the conserved F or W. D genes are given only for firm matches. Rows may omit the clone size; those that give it use once, few, many or a size class.

V gene,J gene,D gene,clone size,CDR3 protein,CDR3 DNA
TRBV13,TRBJ1-5,.,.,CASSLSSNQPQHF,TGTGCCAGCAGCTTATCCAGCAATCAGCCCCAGCATTTT
TRBV29-1,TRBJ2-7,.,.,CSVVDPPSYEQYF,TGCAGCGTAGTGGACCCACCCTCCTACGAGCAGTACTTC
TRBV6-5,TRBJ2-7,TRBD1,once,CASSYHGTGVSYEQYF,TGTGCCAGCAGTTATCACGGGACAGGAGTTTCCTACGAGCAGTACTTC
TRBV19,TRBJ2-1,TRBD2,.,CASSIRSSGSMFF,TGTGCCAGTAGTATCAGGAGTAGCGGGAGTATGTTCTTC
TRBV9,TRBJ2-2,TRBD2,.,CASSVSGGASGQYGELFF,TGTGCCAGCAGCGTCTCTGGGGGGGCTAGCGGGCAGTACGGGGAGCTGTTTTTT
TRBV19,TRBJ2-5,.,.,CASSIGARVETQYF,TGTGCCAGTAGTATAGGAGCCCGGGTAGAGACCCAGTACTTC
TRBV30,TRBJ1-3,.,.,CAWSLQNSGNTIYF,TGTGCCTGGAGCCTACAGAACTCTGGAAACACCATATATTTT
TRBV18,TRBJ2-6,.,.,CASSNKQGPGANVLTF,TGTGCCAGCTCAAACAAACAGGGTCCTGGGGCCAACGTCCTGACTTTC
TRBV28,TRBJ2-7,TRBD2,.,CASSFLADIYEQYF,TGTGCCAGCAGTTTTCTAGCGGATATCTACGAGCAGTACTTC
TRBV19,TRBJ2-7,TRBD1,.,CASSKGAGYEQYF,TGTGCCAGTAGTAAGGGGGCTGGCTACGAGCAGTACTTC
TRBV5-5,TRBJ2-5,.,.,CASSRPEETQYF,TGTGCCAGCAGCCGGCCAGAAGAGACCCAGTACTTC
TRBV15,TRBJ2-1,.,.,CATSIVRGNEQFF,TGTGCCACCAGCATCGTTAGGGGTAATGAGCAGTTCTTC
TRBV9,TRBJ2-2,.,.,CASSVGARFDGELFF,TGTGCCAGCAGCGTAGGCGCCAGGTTTGACGGGGAGCTGTTTTTT
TRBV5-1,TRBJ2-7,TRBD1,.,CASSSRPTGGNEQYF,TGCGCCAGCAGCTCCCGCCCGACAGGGGGCAACGAGCAGTACTTC
TRBV19,TRBJ1-4,.,.,CASQSPRGAIANEKLFF,TGTGCCAGTCAATCTCCCCGGGGGGCAATTGCTAATGAAAAACTGTTTTTT
TRBV28,TRBJ1-5,.,.,CASSSGQPQHF,TGTGCCAGCAGTTCAGGGCAGCCCCAGCATTTT
TRBV6-6,TRBJ2-2,.,.,CASSFSGQNTGELFF,TGTGCCAGCAGTTTCTCGGGACAGAACACCGGGGAGCTGTTTTTT
TRBV25-1,TRBJ2-2,.,.,CASSGLANTGELFF,TGTGCCAGCAGTGGTCTAGCAAACACCGGGGAGCTGTTTTTT